A single sample gave rise to the 6 T cell receptor beta chains below, sequenced in a study of blood T cell repertoires in COVID-19. Sequencing used immunoSEQ multiplex PCR; TCRdb keeps in-frame clones, though not all of them. Among a few hundred thousand clones listed, around nine tenths were seen once. Material for sequencing was PBMCs or T cells enriched from blood (not recorded which). All receptors come from a woman younger than 35 who had recovered from COVID-19.

The chain carries TRBV7-9 and TRBJ2-3, with a weak D call TRBD1 (5 bases). Germline CDR1 is SEHNR and CDR2 is FQNEAQ (reference sequence). The CDR3 length is 15 residues. Between the trimmed V and J ends, which lost 0 bases and 0 bases, there was a span of 7 bases. The CDR3 nucleotides read TGTGCCAGCAGCTTAGCGACAGTAAGCACAGATACGCAGTATTTT. Its translation is CASSLATVSTDTQYF.

The chain recombines TRBV29-1 with TRBJ1-2; the D gene is possibly TRBD1 (6 bases). Trimming cost V 6 bases and J 7 bases, with 12 bases left between them. The CDR3 covers 11 residues. The germline V gene encodes CDR1 SQVTM and CDR2 ANQGSEA. The CDR3 here is CSVAQGSGYTF. The DNA for the CDR3 is TGCAGCGTGGCGCAGGGGTCTGGCTACACCTTC. Complete variable domain (other parts from reference TRBV29-1 and TRBJ1-2): SAVISQKPSRDICQRGTSLTIQCQVDSQVTMMFWYRQQPGQSLTLIATANQGSEATYESGFVIDKFPISRPNLTFSTLTVSNMSPEDSSIYLCSVAQGSGYTFGSGTRLTVV.

The CDR3 region has the DNA TGTGCCAGCAGCGATAGGGACAGGGGCGAAAAACTGTTTTTT. Its protein product is CASSDRDRGEKLFF. The chain carries TRBV7-9 and TRBJ1-4; the match to TRBD1 covers 10 bases. CDR3 size: 14 residues. V shed 5 bases, J shed 8 bases, and the junction held 5 bases outside the gene matches. CDR1 SEHNR and CDR2 FQNEAQ come from the germline V gene (reference sequence).

This sequence joins TRBV29-1 and TRBJ2-7; D not certain. Germline-derived CDR1 and CDR2 are SQVTM and ANQGSEA. V dropped 4 bases and J dropped 2 bases, with 12 bases sitting between them. The CDR3 extends over 13 amino acids. The CDR3 nucleotides are TGCAGCGTTGGAGAGACAACAACCTACGAGCAGTACTTC. Translated: CSVGETTTYEQYF.

The V gene is TRBV7-9, the J gene TRBJ2-3, with 11 bases identical to TRBD2. There are 16 residues in the CDR3. With V trimmed by 4 bases and J by 0 bases, 3 bases remained unmatched. Germline V gene data show CDR1 as SEHNR and CDR2 as FQNEAQ (reference sequence). CDR3 residues: CASSSWTSGSTDTQYF. The CDR3 DNA is TGTGCCAGCAGCTCCTGGACTAGCGGGAGCACAGATACGCAGTATTTT.

J is TRBJ2-5 and V is TRBV27; the D gene is possibly TRBD1 (5 bases). V shed 5 bases and J shed 4 bases, with 8 bases lying between them. The germline V gene has CDR1 MNHEY and CDR2 SMNVEV (reference sequence). There are 12 residues in the CDR3. CDR3 DNA: TGTGCCAGCAGTCCCCAGGGAGAGACCCAGTACTTC. Protein: CASSPQGETQYF.